The next 13 T cell receptor beta chains were all read from a single sample in a study of regulatory T cells in long-lasting Graves disease. Library construction for TCR beta used iRepertoire HTBI primers and Arm-PCR of CDR3 regions. TCRdb re-called the multiplex PCR reads through MiXCR, storing one row per CDR3 protein. The table has roughly 520,000 distinct CDR3 sequences, around 12% seen once; the top ten hold around 10%. The time point was: newly diagnosed GD, antithyroid drugs for less than 3 months. PBMC-derived RNA was used for the TCR library. The sample also formed part of further work on T cells in Graves' hyperthyroidism and ophthalmopathy.

Sample: peripheral blood mononuclear cells (PBMCs), taken at new diagnosis, from a patient treated with antithyroid drugs. These receptors originate from a woman in her 30s with Graves disease.

V usage is TRBV27 and J usage is TRBJ1-1; no firm D call. This CDR3 region has 13 residues. V was cut by 4 bases and J by 4 bases, with 10 bases left in between. Germline assignment: CDR1 MNHEY and CDR2 SMNVEV (reference sequence). The CDR3 loop reads CASSSPYFTEAFF. Here the CDR3 DNA reads TGTGCCAGCAGTTCACCTTATTTCACTGAAGCTTTCTTT.

This rearrangement joins TRBV4-1 to TRBJ1-3; D uncertain. V lost 0 bases to trimming and J lost 0 bases, with 12 bases between them. CDR3 length: 17 residues. Germline V gene sequence: CDR1 MGHRA, CDR2 YSYEKL. As DNA, the CDR3 is TGCGCCAGCAGCCAAGATTTAATAGAGGTCTCTGGAAACACCATATATTTT. It yields the protein CASSQDLIEVSGNTIYF.

The table lists this clonotype with many counts. V gene TRBV12-3 or TRBV12-4 combines with J gene TRBJ2-1; no reliable D call. CDR3 length: 14 residues. V shed 5 bases and J shed 3 bases, with 11 bases lying between them. The CDR3 DNA reads as TGTGCCAGCAGTCGATCTCGCGGCTACAATGAGCAGTTCTTC. As protein: CASSRSRGYNEQFF.

Many counts were recorded for this clonotype. The chain has TRBV9 and TRBJ2-5, with 8 bases aligning to TRBD1. The ends lost 4 bases at V and 2 bases at J; junction bases unmatched: 10. The CDR3 has 16 amino acids. Germline assignment: CDR1 SGDLS and CDR2 YYNGEE. For the CDR3, the DNA is TGTGCCAGCAGCCCTCGCGGAGGACAGGGTCAAGAGACCCAGTACTTC. As protein: CASSPRGGQGQETQYF.

A single count supports this clonotype. The chain has TRBV28 and TRBJ1-3, with 8 bases matching TRBD1. CDR3 size: 15 residues. The V segment lost 3 bases and the J segment 2 bases; nucleotides outside the gene matches: 3. Germline V CDR1 and CDR2: MDHEN, SYDVKM. The CDR3 nucleotides are TGTGCCAGCAGTTTGGGCAGGGGGCCTGGAAACACCATATATTTT. It specifies CASSLGRGPGNTIYF.

This clonotype was counted many times. The chain combines TRBV28 with TRBJ1-5; TRBD1 aligns across 9 bases. Germline CDR1 reads MDHEN; CDR2 reads SYDVKM. This CDR3 is 14 amino acids long. V shed 6 bases, J shed 1 base, and the junction held 1 base outside the gene matches. The CDR3 DNA reads as TGTGCCAGCAGGGGACAGGGAAGCAATCAGCCCCAGCATTTT. Translation: CASRGQGSNQPQHF.

This clonotype was counted at least ten times. The J gene is TRBJ1-1, the V gene TRBV12-3 or TRBV12-4; D is possibly TRBD1 (5 bases). Trimming shortened V by 3 bases and J by 4 bases, and 9 bases separated the two germline ends. The CDR3 contains 13 residues. As DNA, the CDR3 is TGTGCCAGCAGTTTCGGGACTGTCACTGAAGCTTTCTTT. Its translation is CASSFGTVTEAFF.

Of note for this clonotype: Possible read error: a much larger clone is one base away. V is TRBV4-3 and J is TRBJ1-5, with 9 bases matching TRBD1. The V gene's germline CDR1 is LGHNA and CDR2 YSLEER. CDR3 size: 17 residues. The CDR3 DNA reads TGCGCCAGCAGCCAAGAATGGACAGGGGTGAGCAATCAGCCCCTGCATTTT. This codes for CASSQEWTGVSNQPLHF.

This clonotype was picked up a small number of times. The V and J genes are TRBV19 and TRBJ1-2; D might be TRBD1 (5 bases). This CDR3 has 14 residues. Germline loops: CDR1 LNHDA, CDR2 SQIVND (reference sequence). Trimming shortened V by 5 bases and J by 2 bases, and 12 bases separated the two germline ends. CDR3 sequence: CASSWGASNYGYTF. The DNA for the CDR3 is TGTGCCAGTAGTTGGGGCGCTTCCAACTATGGCTACACCTTC.

This clonotype was detected a few times. The chain uses TRBV28 and TRBJ1-1; D gene ambiguous. Per germline, CDR1 MDHEN and CDR2 SYDVKM. The CDR3 length is 14 residues. V shed 6 bases and J shed 1 base, with 12 bases lying between them. The CDR3 nucleotides are TGTGCCAGCAGCCCCCCCCGGGGGAACACTGAAGCTTTCTTT. Its protein is CASSPPRGNTEAFF.

This clonotype has ten or more counts. The rearrangement links TRBV28 to TRBJ2-7, with D possibly being TRBD2 (5 bases). Germline values: CDR1 MDHEN, CDR2 SYDVKM. V lost 2 bases, J lost 2 bases, and 16 bases lay in between. The CDR3 has 16 residues. CDR3 sequence: CASSLQAGPPPYEQYF. Written as DNA, the CDR3 is TGTGCCAGCAGTTTACAGGCGGGCCCACCACCCTACGAGCAGTACTTC. Combining the CDR3 with reference TRBV28 and TRBJ2-7 gives the whole variable domain DVKVTQSSRYLVKRTGEKVFLECVQDMDHENMFWYRQDPGLGLRLIYFSYDVKMKEKGDIPEGYSVSREKKERFSLILESASTNQTSMYLCASSLQAGPPPYEQYFGPGTRLTVT.

CDR3 coding DNA: TGTGCCAGCAGTGACCGACGACTAGCGGGACGCGAGCAGTACTTC. It specifies CASSDRRLAGREQYF. The rearrangement uses TRBV6-1 and TRBJ2-7, with TRBD2 identical over 11 bases. V trimming: 3 bases; J trimming: 6 bases; junction bases outside the gene matches: 7. The germline V gene has CDR1 MNHNS and CDR2 SASEGT. The CDR3 contains 15 residues.

The V gene is TRBV19, the J gene TRBJ1-2; D possibly corresponds to TRBD1 (5 bases). The CDR3 covers 17 residues. V lost 2 bases and J 0 bases, leaving 16 bases between the germline ends. Per germline, CDR1 LNHDA and CDR2 SQIVND (reference sequence). The CDR3 bases are TGTGCCAGTAGTATACCGACAGCACTAGTGTCTAACTATGGCTACACCTTC. As protein: CASSIPTALVSNYGYTF.